These 2 T cell receptor beta chains were sequenced from one sample in a study of blood T cell repertoires in COVID-19. Using immunoSEQ multiplex PCR, the repertoire was profiled, and TCRdb retains in-frame clones only, with some absent. Here the sample spans more than 60,000 clones, 84% being singletons. The sequencing sample was made of peripheral blood. The receptor source for this set is a man aged 50 or older with acute or convalescent COVID-19.

This clone was seen many times. The rearrangement joins TRBV6-6 to TRBJ1-6; 8 positions agree with TRBD1. V dropped 4 bases and J dropped 7; count of bases not matched to a gene: 9. Per the germline V gene, CDR1 is MNHNY and CDR2 is SVGAGI (reference sequence). There are 16 residues in the CDR3. CDR3: CASSSNRDRRNSPLHF. CDR3 DNA: TGTGCCAGCAGTTCGAACCGGGACAGGAGAAATTCACCCCTCCACTTT.

This chain joins TRBV4-1 and TRBJ1-4; TRBD1 matches at 7 bases. V trimming: 4 bases; J trimming: 5 bases; junction bases outside the gene matches: 10. The germline V gene encodes CDR1 MGHRA and CDR2 YSYEKL. The CDR3 covers 16 residues. CDR3 sequence: CASSPQADRQNEKLFF. The CDR3 DNA reads TGCGCCAGCAGCCCGCAAGCGGACAGGCAGAATGAAAAACTGTTTTTT.